The rows below give T cell receptor beta chains drawn from one sample of a study of cytomegalovirus exposure and HLA in healthy donors. Profiled with immunoSEQ multiplex PCR; TCRdb holds only in-frame clones, not every one. The sample includes around 200,000 clones, roughly 85% of them seen just once. Specimen: PBMCs. The receptors come from a woman aged 45 to 65 in good health and CMV-seronegative. Each CDR3 is given with its conserved first and last residue. The D gene is left open where the match is weak. Some rows have no size entry. The others give once, few or many, or a class for an expanded clone.

D | J | size | V | length | DNA | CDR3
TRBD1 | TRBJ2-1 | once | TRBV9 | 15 | TGTGCCAGCAGCGTACCAGGACAGGGATACAATGAGCAGTTCTTC | CASSVPGQGYNEQFF
TRBD2 | TRBJ2-1 | NA | TRBV19 | 19 | TGTGCCAGTAGTCCTCAGGGACTAGCGGGATCGGGAGGGTACAATGAGCAGTTCTTC | CASSPQGLAGSGGYNEQFF
TRBD1 | TRBJ1-6 | NA | TRBV18 | 13 | TGTGCCAGCTCACAACGACAGGGGGAGGCCCTCCACTTT | CASSQRQGEALHF
NA | TRBJ2-1 | NA | TRBV6-5 | 15 | TGTGCCAGCAGATCCAGGGGGCGGGAGGGCAATGAGCAGTTCTTC | CASRSRGREGNEQFF
TRBD1 | TRBJ2-5 | NA | TRBV19 | 13 | TGTGCCAGTACCGGGACAGGCCAAGAGACCCAGTACTTC | CASTGTGQETQYF
NA | TRBJ2-7 | NA | TRBV27 | 12 | TGTGCCAGCAGTTTCCCCGGGGAGGAGCAGTACTTC | CASSFPGEEQYF
TRBD1 | TRBJ1-1 | NA | TRBV28 | 15 | TGTGCCAGCCTGAGGCGAGGGGGCAAGGGCACTGAAGCTTTCTTT | CASLRRGGKGTEAFF
NA | TRBJ1-5 | NA | TRBV6-6 | 16 | TGTGCCAGCTCGCGGGTGGCAGGCGGGAGCAATCAGCCCCAGCATTTT | CASSRVAGGSNQPQHF
TRBD2 | TRBJ2-3 | NA | TRBV5-6 | 16 | TGTGCCAGCAGCTGGGAAGGGACTAGTCGGACAGATACGCAGTATTTT | CASSWEGTSRTDTQYF
NA | TRBJ2-5 | few | TRBV5-6 | 14 | TGTGCCAGCAGCTTGGTCGCAGGGCCAGAGACCCAGTACTTC | CASSLVAGPETQYF
NA | TRBJ2-5 | NA | TRBV7-9 | 12 | TGTTCCAGCAGCCGAACTCTCGAGACCCAGTACTTC | CSSSRTLETQYF
TRBD1 | TRBJ2-7 | NA | TRBV7-6 | 14 | TGTGCCAGCCCCGGGACAGGTCCAATCTACGAGCAGTACTTC | CASPGTGPIYEQYF
NA | TRBJ1-1 | NA | TRBV28 | 13 | TGTGCCAGCAGTTTTCTATTTGGCACTGAAGCTTTCTTT | CASSFLFGTEAFF
NA | TRBJ2-1 | NA | TRBV30 | 12 | TGTGCCTTACGCCGGGACCAAGCGGGGCAGTTCTTC | CALRRDQAGQFF
TRBD1 | TRBJ1-4 | NA | TRBV7-8 | 13 | TGTGCCAGCAGTCGGGACAGGGGCGAAAAACTGTTTTTT | CASSRDRGEKLFF
NA | TRBJ2-7 | NA | TRBV28 | 20 | TGTGCCAGCAGTACTACCGGGACAGGGCCTCGGGCGGGAGGATTGAGAGAGCAGTACTTC | CASSTTGTGPRAGGLREQYF
TRBD1 | TRBJ1-1 | NA | TRBV18 | 16 | TGTGCCAGCTCACGACGGAGGGACAGCCTGAACACTGAAGCTTTCTTT | CASSRRRDSLNTEAFF
NA | TRBJ1-2 | NA | TRBV11-2 | 15 | TGTGCCAGCAGCTTAATCTCCTCGGGGAGATATGGCTACACCTTC | CASSLISSGRYGYTF
NA | TRBJ1-1 | NA | TRBV28 | 14 | TGTGCCAGCAGACCCCATATTAGCGGGACTGAAGCTTTCTTT | CASRPHISGTEAFF
NA | TRBJ1-5 | NA | TRBV6-5 | 12 | TGTGCCAGCAGTTCCCGAGAGGTGGCCCAGCATTTT | CASSSREVAQHF
TRBD1 | TRBJ1-5 | NA | TRBV7-8 | 14 | TGTGCCAGCGGGAAACAGGGGGGAAATCAGCCCCAGCATTTT | CASGKQGGNQPQHF
NA | TRBJ1-2 | NA | TRBV4-1 | 14 | TGCGCCAGCAGCCCCCTACCCCGGGGTGAGGGCTACACCTTC | CASSPLPRGEGYTF
NA | TRBJ2-3 | NA | TRBV30 | 14 | TGTGCCTGGAGTGTACAGGGAGGCACAGATACGCAGTATTTT | CAWSVQGGTDTQYF
TRBD1 | TRBJ2-5 | NA | TRBV6-1 | 14 | TGTGCCAGCTCACAGGGGGGATTTCAAGAGACCCAGTACTTC | CASSQGGFQETQYF
NA | TRBJ1-2 | NA | TRBV10-1 | 19 | TGCGCCAGCCTCGGGGTTCGATCGAAGGCAGGGGATAGGAACTATGGCTACACCTTC | CASLGVRSKAGDRNYGYTF
NA | TRBJ2-3 | NA | TRBV7-2 | 16 | TGTGCCAGCAGCTTATCTGGAGGAACAAGCACATATACGCAGTATTTT | CASSLSGGTSTYTQYF
TRBD1 | TRBJ1-1 | NA | TRBV27 | 14 | TGTGCCAGCAGTGTAAGGGACAGGAACACTGAAGCTTTCTTT | CASSVRDRNTEAFF
TRBD2 | TRBJ2-1 | NA | TRBV25-1 | 15 | TGTGCCAGCAGTGAATTTGGACTAGCGGACAATGAGCAGTTCTTC | CASSEFGLADNEQFF
TRBD1 | TRBJ1-1 | NA | TRBV25-1 | 15 | TGTGCCAGCAGTGAATCCGGACAGGGGGTGACTGAAGCTTTCTTT | CASSESGQGVTEAFF
NA | TRBJ1-1 | NA | TRBV30 | 13 | TGTGCCTGGAGCGGGATCTTAAACACTGAAGCTTTCTTT | CAWSGILNTEAFF
TRBD1 | TRBJ1-2 | few | TRBV28 | 12 | TGTGCCAGTACGACAGGGAGCTATGGCTACACCTTC | CASTTGSYGYTF
TRBD2 | TRBJ2-1 | NA | TRBV11-3 | 16 | TGTGCCAGCAGCCCCCGGGGACTAGCGGGTTTCAATGAGCAGTTCTTC | CASSPRGLAGFNEQFF
NA | TRBJ2-1 | NA | TRBV27 | 14 | TGTGCCAGCAGTCTACGGACATGGGCGTATGAGCAGTTCTTC | CASSLRTWAYEQFF
NA | TRBJ1-1 | NA | TRBV6-5 | 16 | TGTGCCAGCAGTTACCATGGAGCGAGGCGGGGGGGTGAAGCTTTCTTT | CASSYHGARRGGEAFF
TRBD2 | TRBJ2-7 | NA | TRBV5-1 | 13 | TGCGCCAGCAGCCCGGGACTAGCGGACGAGCAGTACTTC | CASSPGLADEQYF
TRBD2 | TRBJ2-3 | NA | TRBV19 | 16 | TGTGCCAGTAGTATGGGACTAGCGGGAACCACAGATACGCAGTATTTT | CASSMGLAGTTDTQYF
TRBD2 | TRBJ2-1 | NA | TRBV7-3 | 15 | TGTGCCAGCAGCCCCGTGCCTAGCGGGATCAATGAGCAGTTCTTC | CASSPVPSGINEQFF
TRBD1 | TRBJ2-2 | NA | TRBV5-1 | 14 | TGCGCCAGCAGCTTAACAGGGGTGACCGGGGAGCTGTTTTTT | CASSLTGVTGELFF
TRBD1 | TRBJ1-4 | NA | TRBV14 | 15 | TGTGCCAGCAGCCGCCGGGACAGGGCTGAAGAAAAACTGTTTTTT | CASSRRDRAEEKLFF
TRBD1 | TRBJ1-2 | NA | TRBV28 | 14 | TGTGCCAGCAGTTTCGGACAGGGTGGGAGAGGCTACACCTTC | CASSFGQGGRGYTF
TRBD1 | TRBJ1-1 | NA | TRBV2 | 14 | TGTGCCAGCAGGGGGGACAGGGCGAGAACTGAAGCTTTCTTT | CASRGDRARTEAFF
NA | TRBJ2-7 | NA | TRBV4-2 | 19 | TGTGCCAGCAGCCAAAGGGGGGGGTCGGCAGCGGGAAACGTTTACGAGCAGTATTTC | CASSQRGGSAAGNVYEQYF
NA | TRBJ2-1 | NA | TRBV11-2 | 15 | TGTGCCAGCAGCCCTTCAACTACGACCTACAATGAGCAGTTCTTC | CASSPSTTTYNEQFF
TRBD2 | TRBJ2-3 | NA | TRBV29-1 | 15 | TGCAGCGCGAGGACTAGCGGGAGGGCCACAGATACGCAGTATTTT | CSARTSGRATDTQYF
TRBD2 | TRBJ2-5 | NA | TRBV28 | 20 | TGTGCCAGCAGTGCTAGACAGGGGCCCGGGACTAGCGGGATAGGGGAGACCCAGTACTTC | CASSARQGPGTSGIGETQYF
NA | TRBJ1-1 | once | TRBV5-1 | 14 | TGCGCCAGCAGCTTGGGGGGGCGTAACACTGAAGCTTTCTTT | CASSLGGRNTEAFF
NA | TRBJ2-7 | NA | TRBV7-9 | 15 | TGTGCCAGCAGCTTAGCGGCAGGGGGGAAATACGAGCAGTACTTC | CASSLAAGGKYEQYF
NA | TRBJ2-7 | once | TRBV5-1 | 17 | TGCGCCAGCAGCCTCGCCGCGGGGGCGACCGTGACCTACGAGCAGTACTTC | CASSLAAGATVTYEQYF
NA | TRBJ2-7 | few | TRBV10-3 | 12 | TGTGCCATCAGTGAGTCACAGGAAGAGCAGTACTTC | CAISESQEEQYF